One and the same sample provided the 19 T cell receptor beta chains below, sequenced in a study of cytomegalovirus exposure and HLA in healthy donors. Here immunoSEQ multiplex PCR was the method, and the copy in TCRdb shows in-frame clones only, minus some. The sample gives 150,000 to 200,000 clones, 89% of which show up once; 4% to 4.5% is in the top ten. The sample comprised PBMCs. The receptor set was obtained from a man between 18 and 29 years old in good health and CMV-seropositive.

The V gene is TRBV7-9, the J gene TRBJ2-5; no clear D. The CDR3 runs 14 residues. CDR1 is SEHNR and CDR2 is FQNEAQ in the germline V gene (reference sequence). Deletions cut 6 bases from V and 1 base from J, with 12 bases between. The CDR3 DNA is TGTGCCAGCAGAGCCCCGTCAACCCAAGAGACCCAGTACTTC. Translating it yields CASRAPSTQETQYF.

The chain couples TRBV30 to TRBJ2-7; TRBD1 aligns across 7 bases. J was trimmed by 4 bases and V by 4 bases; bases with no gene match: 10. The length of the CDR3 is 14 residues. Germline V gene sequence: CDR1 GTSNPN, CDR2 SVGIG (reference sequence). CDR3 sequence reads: CAWKTGPRSYEQYF. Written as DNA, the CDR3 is TGTGCCTGGAAGACAGGGCCCCGCTCTTACGAGCAGTACTTC.

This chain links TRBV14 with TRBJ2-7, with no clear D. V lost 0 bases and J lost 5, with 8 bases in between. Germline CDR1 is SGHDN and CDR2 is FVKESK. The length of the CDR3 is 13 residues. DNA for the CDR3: TGTGCCAGCAGCCAAGATGCCCGAGACGAGCAGTACTTC. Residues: CASSQDARDEQYF. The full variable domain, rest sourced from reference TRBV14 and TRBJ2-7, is EAGVTQFPSHSVIEKGQTVTLRCDPISGHDNLYWYRRVMGKEIKFLLHFVKESKQDESGMPNNRFLAERTGGTYSTLKVQPAELEDSGVYFCASSQDARDEQYFGPGTRLTVT.

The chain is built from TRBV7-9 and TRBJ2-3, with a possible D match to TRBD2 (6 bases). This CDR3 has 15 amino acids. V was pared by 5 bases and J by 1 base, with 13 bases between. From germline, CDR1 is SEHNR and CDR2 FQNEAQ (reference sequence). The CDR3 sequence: CASSPSSVGTDTQYF. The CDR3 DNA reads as TGTGCCAGCAGCCCGTCTAGCGTGGGCACAGATACGCAGTATTTT.

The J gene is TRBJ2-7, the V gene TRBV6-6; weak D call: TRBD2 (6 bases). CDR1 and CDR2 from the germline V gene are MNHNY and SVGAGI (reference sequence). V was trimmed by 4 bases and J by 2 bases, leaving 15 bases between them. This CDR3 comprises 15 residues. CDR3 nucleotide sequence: TGTGCCAGCAGTTCCAGGGTGCGGGGCCCCTACGAGCAGTACTTC. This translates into CASSSRVRGPYEQYF.

CDR3 in amino acids: CASRLNTGGSGEEQFF. The CDR3 DNA reads as TGTGCCAGCAGACTCAATACAGGGGGCTCAGGCGAAGAGCAGTTCTTC. The chain recombines TRBV7-8 with TRBJ2-1; the match to TRBD1 covers 9 bases. The CDR3 sequence is 16 residues long. V was pared by 6 bases and J by 10 bases, with 16 bases of the junction left unmatched. The germline V gene has CDR1 SGHVS and CDR2 FQNEAQ.

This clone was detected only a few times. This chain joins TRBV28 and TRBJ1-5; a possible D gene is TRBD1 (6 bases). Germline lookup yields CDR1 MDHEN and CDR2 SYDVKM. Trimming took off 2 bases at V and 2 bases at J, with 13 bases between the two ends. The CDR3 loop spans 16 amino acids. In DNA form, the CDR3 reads TGTGCCAGCAGTTTAACCCGGCCAGGGGGCAATCAGCCCCAGCATTTT. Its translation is CASSLTRPGGNQPQHF.

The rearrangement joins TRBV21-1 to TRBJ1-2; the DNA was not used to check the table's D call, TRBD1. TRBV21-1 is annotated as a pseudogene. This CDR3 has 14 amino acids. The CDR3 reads CASSKGRYFRGYTF. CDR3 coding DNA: TGTGCCAGCAGCAAGGGGCGCTACTTTCGCGGCTACACCTTC.

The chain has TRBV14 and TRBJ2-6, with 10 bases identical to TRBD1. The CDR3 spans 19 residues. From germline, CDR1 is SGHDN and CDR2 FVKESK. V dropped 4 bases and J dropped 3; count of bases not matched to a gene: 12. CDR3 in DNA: TGTGCCAGCAGCCGCTATACGGGGACAGGGGTACGTGGGGCCAACGTCCTGACTTTC. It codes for CASSRYTGTGVRGANVLTF.

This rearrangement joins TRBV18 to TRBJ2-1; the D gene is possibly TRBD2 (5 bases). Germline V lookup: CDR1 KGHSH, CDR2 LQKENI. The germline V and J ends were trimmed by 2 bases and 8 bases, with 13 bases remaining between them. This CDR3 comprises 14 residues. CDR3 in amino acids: CASSPYAGDDEQFF. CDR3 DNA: TGTGCCAGCTCACCATACGCGGGTGATGATGAGCAGTTCTTC. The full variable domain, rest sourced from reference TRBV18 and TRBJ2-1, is NAGVMQNPRHLVRRRGQEARLRCSPMKGHSHVYWYRQLPEEGLKFMVYLQKENIIDESGMPKERFSAEFPKEGPSILRIQQVVRGDSAAYFCASSPYAGDDEQFFGPGTRLTVL.

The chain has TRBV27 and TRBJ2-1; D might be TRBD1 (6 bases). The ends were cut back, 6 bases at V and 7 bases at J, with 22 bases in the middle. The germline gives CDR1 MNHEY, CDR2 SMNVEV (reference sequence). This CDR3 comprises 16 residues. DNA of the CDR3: TGTGCCAGCAGCCTAAGGCCCAGGGGAGTCTGGAATGAGCAGTTCTTC. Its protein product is CASSLRPRGVWNEQFF.

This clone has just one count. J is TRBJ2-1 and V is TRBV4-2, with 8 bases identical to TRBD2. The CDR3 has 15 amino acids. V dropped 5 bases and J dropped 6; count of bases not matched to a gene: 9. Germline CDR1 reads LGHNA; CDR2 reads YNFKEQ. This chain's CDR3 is CASSFHSGTINEQFF. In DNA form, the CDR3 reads TGTGCCAGCAGCTTTCATAGCGGGACAATCAATGAGCAGTTCTTC.

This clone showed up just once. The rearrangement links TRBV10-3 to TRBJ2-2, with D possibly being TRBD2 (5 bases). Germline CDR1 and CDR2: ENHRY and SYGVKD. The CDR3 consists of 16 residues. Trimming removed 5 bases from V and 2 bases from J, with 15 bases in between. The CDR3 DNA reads TGTGCCATCAGTACCGGGAACGCGATTAACACCGGGGAGCTGTTTTTT. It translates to CAISTGNAINTGELFF.

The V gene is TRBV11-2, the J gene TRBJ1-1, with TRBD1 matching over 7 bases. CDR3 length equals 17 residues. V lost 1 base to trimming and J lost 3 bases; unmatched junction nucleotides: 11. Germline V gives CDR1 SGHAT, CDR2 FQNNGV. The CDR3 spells CASSLGRLTGDHTEAFF. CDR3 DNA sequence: TGTGCCAGCAGCTTAGGCCGATTAACAGGGGACCACACTGAAGCTTTCTTT.

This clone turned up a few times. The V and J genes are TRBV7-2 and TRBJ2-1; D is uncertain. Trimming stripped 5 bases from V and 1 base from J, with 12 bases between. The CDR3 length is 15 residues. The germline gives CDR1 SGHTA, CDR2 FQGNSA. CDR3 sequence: CASSRLGSSYNEQFF. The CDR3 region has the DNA TGTGCCAGCAGCCGACTGGGTAGTTCCTACAATGAGCAGTTCTTC.

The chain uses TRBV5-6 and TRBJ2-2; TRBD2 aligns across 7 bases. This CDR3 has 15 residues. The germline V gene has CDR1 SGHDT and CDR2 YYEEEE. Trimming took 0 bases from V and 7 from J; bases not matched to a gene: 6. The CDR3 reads CASSLVGTISGELFF. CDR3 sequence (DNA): TGTGCCAGCAGCTTGGTCGGGACTATCAGCGGGGAGCTGTTTTTT.

The CDR3 nucleotides read TGCGCCAGCTCGACTAGCGGGAGTATCTATGAGCAGTTCTTC. Translated, it gives CASSTSGSIYEQFF. The chain combines TRBV5-1 with TRBJ2-1; the match to TRBD2 covers 12 bases. The CDR3 consists of 14 residues. Germline V CDR1 and CDR2: SGHRS, YFSETQ. V shed 7 bases and J 8 bases; nucleotides not matched to a gene: 7.

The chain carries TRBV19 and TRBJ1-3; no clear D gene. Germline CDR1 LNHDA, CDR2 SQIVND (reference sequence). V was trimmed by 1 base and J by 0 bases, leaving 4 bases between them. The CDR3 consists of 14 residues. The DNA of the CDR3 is TGTGCCAGTAGTATAGGCAGCTCTGGAAACACCATATATTTT. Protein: CASSIGSSGNTIYF.

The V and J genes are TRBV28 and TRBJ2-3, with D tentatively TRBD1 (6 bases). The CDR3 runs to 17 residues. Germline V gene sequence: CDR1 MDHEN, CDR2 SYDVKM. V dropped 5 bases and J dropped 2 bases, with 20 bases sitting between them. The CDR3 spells CASSDLQQGAFTDTQYF. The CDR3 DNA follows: TGTGCCAGCAGTGATCTACAACAGGGAGCTTTCACAGATACGCAGTATTTT. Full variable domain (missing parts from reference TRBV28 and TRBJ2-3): DVKVTQSSRYLVKRTGEKVFLECVQDMDHENMFWYRQDPGLGLRLIYFSYDVKMKEKGDIPEGYSVSREKKERFSLILESASTNQTSMYLCASSDLQQGAFTDTQYFGPGTRLTVL.